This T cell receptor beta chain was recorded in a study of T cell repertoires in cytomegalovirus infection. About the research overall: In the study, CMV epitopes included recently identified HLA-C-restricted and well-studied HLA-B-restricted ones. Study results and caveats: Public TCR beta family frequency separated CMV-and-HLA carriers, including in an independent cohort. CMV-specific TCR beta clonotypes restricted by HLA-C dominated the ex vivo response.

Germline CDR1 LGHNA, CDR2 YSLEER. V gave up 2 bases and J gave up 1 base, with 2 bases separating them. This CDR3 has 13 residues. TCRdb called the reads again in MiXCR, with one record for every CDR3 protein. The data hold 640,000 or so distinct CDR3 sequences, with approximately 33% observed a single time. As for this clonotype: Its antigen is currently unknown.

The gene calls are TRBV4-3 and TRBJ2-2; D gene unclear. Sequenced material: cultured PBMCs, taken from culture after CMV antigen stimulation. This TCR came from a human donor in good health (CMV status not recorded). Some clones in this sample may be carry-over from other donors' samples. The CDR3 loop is CASSQLNTGELFF. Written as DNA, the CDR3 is TGCGCCAGCAGCCAATTGAACACCGGGGAGCTGTTTTTT.